This entry lists 14 T cell receptor beta chains sequenced from one sample in a study of T cells in Graves' hyperthyroidism and ophthalmopathy (dated by TCRdb to about 2019). Libraries were made using multiplex PCR. TCRdb records Illumina HiSeq 2000 as the sequencer. Amplification of TCR beta CDR3 regions was carried out from RNA transcripts. The first round of RT-PCR for the TCR CDR3 was performed with the HTBI primer set and the Qiagen OneStep RT-PCR kit. Through fastp at Q25 and MiXCR, TCRdb rebuilt clones from the public reads, retaining in-frame beta chains. A single entry per CDR3 protein holds the most common genes and DNA from its merged rows. This sample has some 370,000 distinct CDR3 sequences in its table, and about 15% of those were observed once. The ten largest clones take up around a third of the sample. The sequenced material came from blood. The receptors derive from a woman in her twenties or thirties with Graves' hyperthyroidism that later progressed to Graves' ophthalmopathy.

The chain carries TRBV12-3 or TRBV12-4 and TRBJ1-1, with 7 bases identical to TRBD1. Germline trimming cut 2 bases from V and 1 base from J; bases unmatched to any gene: 10. This CDR3 has 17 residues. CDR3 amino acids: CASSLILGQGENTEAFF. CDR3 sequence (DNA): TGTGCCAGCAGTTTAATCTTAGGGCAGGGGGAGAACACTGAAGCTTTCTTT.

This clonotype has only one observation. The chain couples TRBV12-3 or TRBV12-4 to TRBJ1-2; D not resolved. The CDR3 has 13 amino acids. V was clipped by 6 bases and J by 8 bases, with 16 bases between them. The CDR3 loop is CASSLGIQGGYTF. Written as DNA, the CDR3 is TGTGCCAGCAGCCTTGGGATTCAAGGGGGCTACACCTTC.

About this clonotype: A junction boundary mismatches the germline segment, possibly from a read error. The chain is built from TRBV10-2 and TRBJ2-1, with no clear D. Germline CDR1 is WSHSY and CDR2 is SAAADI. The CDR3 has 15 residues. CDR3 in DNA: TGCGCCAACAGTGTCCAGCATTCAACCTACAATGAGCAGTTCTTC. It specifies CANSVQHSTYNEQFF.

This rearrangement joins TRBV20-1 to TRBJ1-6, with 8 bases matching TRBD1. The germline gives CDR1 DFQATT, CDR2 SNEGSKA (reference sequence). Trimming at V came to 1 base and at J to 3 bases, leaving 5 bases not matched to a gene. There are 16 residues in the CDR3. CDR3 in DNA: TGCAGTGCTAGAGGGACAGGGAAGAGCTATAATTCACCCCTCCACTTT. Amino acid sequence: CSARGTGKSYNSPLHF.

This clonotype was seen at least ten times. The V call is TRBV6-5, the J call TRBJ1-5, with a tentative D call TRBD1 (6 bases). This CDR3 is 16 amino acids long. Trimming left V 0 bases short and J 3 bases short, with 12 bases between. CDR1 is MNHEY, CDR2 SVGAGI, per germline. CDR3 loop: CASSYSPGTPNQPQHF. CDR3 DNA: TGTGCCAGCAGTTACTCGCCTGGGACACCCAATCAGCCCCAGCATTTT.

In its sample, this clonotype was seen many times. V gene TRBV2 combines with J gene TRBJ2-1; no definite D call. This CDR3 contains 14 residues. Trimming cost V 4 bases and J 0 bases, with 7 bases left between them. Germline CDR1 is SNHLY and CDR2 is FYNNEI. CDR3 DNA sequence: TGTGCCAGCAGTGGAAGGAGCTCCTACAATGAGCAGTTCTTC. It encodes CASSGRSSYNEQFF.

The chain uses TRBV3-1 and TRBJ1-1; no firm D call. Germline V gives CDR1 LGHDT, CDR2 YNNKEL (reference sequence). The V and J ends lost 6 bases and 1 base respectively, with 18 bases between them. The CDR3 is made up of 16 amino acids. The CDR3 region has the DNA TGTGCCAGCAGACCCCATCAGGACCTTAGGAACACTGAAGCTTTCTTT. Amino acid sequence: CASRPHQDLRNTEAFF. Full variable domain (remainder filled in from reference TRBV3-1 and TRBJ1-1): DTAVSQTPKYLVTQMGNDKSIKCEQNLGHDTMYWYKQDSKKFLKIMFSYNNKELIINETVPNRFSPKSPDKAHLNLHINSLELGDSAVYFCASRPHQDLRNTEAFFGQGTRLTVV.

This clonotype was recorded a few times. The genes are TRBV29-1 and TRBJ2-7, with 7 bases that match TRBD1. This CDR3 region has 14 residues. V lost 7 bases and J lost 2; bases outside the gene matches: 11. In germline, CDR1 is SQVTM, CDR2 ANQGSEA. The CDR3 region is CSALGQFTTYEQYF. For the CDR3, the DNA is TGCAGCGCCCTGGGACAGTTCACCACCTACGAGCAGTACTTC.

V gene TRBV5-1 combines with J gene TRBJ2-4; 9 nucleotides match TRBD2. The J segment lost 10 bases and the V segment lost 0 bases, leaving 14 bases of the junction unmatched. Germline CDR1 reads SGHRS; CDR2 reads YFSETQ. The CDR3 loop spans 17 amino acids. The CDR3 coding sequence is TGCGCCAGCAGCTTGGTTCCTAGCGGGACTCGGGGGTGGATTCAGTACTTC. This sequence encodes CASSLVPSGTRGWIQYF. Together with reference TRBV5-1 and TRBJ2-4, the CDR3 gives the full variable domain: KAGVTQTPRYLIKTRGQQVTLSCSPISGHRSVSWYQQTPGQGLQFLFEYFSETQRNKGNFPGRFSGRQFSNSRSEMNVSTLELGDSALYLCASSLVPSGTRGWIQYFGAGTRLSVL.

This chain connects TRBV12-3 or TRBV12-4 to TRBJ2-1; 9 bases are shared with TRBD1. This CDR3 is 14 amino acids long. Losses at the gene ends were 6 bases for V and 7 bases for J; bases not matched to a gene: 7. DNA of the CDR3: TGTGCCAGCAGGGGACAGGGAGGGTCTAATGAGCAGTTCTTC. As protein: CASRGQGGSNEQFF.

About this clonotype itself: One junction end does not reproduce the germline sequence, and a read error may be involved. The chain uses TRBV28 and TRBJ1-2; tentative D call: TRBD1 (5 bases). Germline V gene sequence: CDR1 MDHEN, CDR2 SYDVKM. CDR3 length: 11 residues. The CDR3 DNA follows: TGTGCCAGCAGCCGGGGACGTCTAACTGCCTTC. Its protein is CASSRGRLTAF.

The sample holds many counts of this clonotype. The chain joins TRBV12-3 or TRBV12-4 to TRBJ1-1; D unclear. V lost 1 base to trimming and J lost 4 bases, with 7 bases between them. This CDR3 has 13 amino acids. CDR3 amino acids: CASSLGSFTEAFF. Written as DNA, the CDR3 is TGTGCCAGCAGTTTAGGCTCGTTCACTGAAGCTTTCTTT.

This clonotype appeared many times. The V call is TRBV11-2, the J call TRBJ2-7; 10 bases are a match to TRBD2. This CDR3 spans 15 amino acids. Germline V lookup: CDR1 SGHAT, CDR2 FQNNGV. V lost 5 bases, J lost 0 bases, and 4 bases stayed unmatched. CDR3 sequence reads: CASSAGLAVSYEQYF. In DNA form, the CDR3 reads TGTGCCAGCAGCGCCGGACTAGCGGTCTCCTACGAGCAGTACTTC.

This clonotype was seen more than once but under ten times. The gene calls are TRBV19 and TRBJ1-1; possibly TRBD1 for D (6 bases). V was pared by 7 bases and J by 0 bases, with 15 bases between. CDR1 is LNHDA, CDR2 SQIVND, per germline (reference sequence). CDR3 length: 15 residues. The CDR3 loop reads CASKRGTGLNTEAFF. The CDR3 DNA follows: TGTGCCAGTAAAAGGGGAACAGGGCTGAACACTGAAGCTTTCTTT. Full variable domain (missing parts from reference TRBV19 and TRBJ1-1): DGGITQSPKYLFRKEGQNVTLSCEQNLNHDAMYWYRQDPGQGLRLIYYSQIVNDFQKGDIAEGYSVSREKKESFPLTVTSAQKNPTAFYLCASKRGTGLNTEAFFGQGTRLTVV.